The source of this T cell receptor beta chain is a study of blood T cell repertoires in COVID-19. Study as a whole: Donors in the United States, Italy and Spain gave samples during acute or convalescent COVID-19. Sample material is recorded as cDNA or gDNA derived from T cells, B-cell-depleted T cells, or PBMCs.

Remarks on this clone: At one end, the junction sequence differs from germline, possibly due to a read error.

Original processing methods: Amplification from reference gene primers served as the basis for estimated nucleated cell counts. Repertoires were generated with immunoSEQ multiplex PCR, while TCRdb's copy carries only in-frame clones and drops some. That table furnishes V, J and clone size, whereas the DNA furnished D and trimming. The sample lists nearly 35,000 clones, 70% to 90% occurring once. The CDR3 runs 15 residues. Germline loops: CDR1 SSHAT, CDR2 FNYEAQ (reference sequence). The specimen was peripheral blood. The chain combines TRBV7-7 with TRBJ2-5; D is unresolved. The TCR was taken from a human donor in a cohort sampled during active COVID-19. For the CDR3, the DNA is TGTGCTAGCAGCCGCACAACCCATTCAGTAGAGACCCAGTACTTC. Its translation: CASSRTTHSVETQYF.